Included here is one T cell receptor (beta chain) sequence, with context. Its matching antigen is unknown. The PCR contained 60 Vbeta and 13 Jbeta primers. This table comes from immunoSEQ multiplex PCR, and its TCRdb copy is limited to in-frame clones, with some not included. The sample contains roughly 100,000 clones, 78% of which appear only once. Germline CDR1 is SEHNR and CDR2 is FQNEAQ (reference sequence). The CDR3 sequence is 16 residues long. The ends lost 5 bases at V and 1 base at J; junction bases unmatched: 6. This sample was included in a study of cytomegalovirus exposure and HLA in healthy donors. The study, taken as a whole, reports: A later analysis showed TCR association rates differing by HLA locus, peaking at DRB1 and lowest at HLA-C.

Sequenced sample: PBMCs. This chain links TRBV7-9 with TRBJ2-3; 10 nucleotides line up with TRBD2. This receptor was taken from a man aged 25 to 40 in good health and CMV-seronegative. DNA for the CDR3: TGTGCCAGCAGCCCCCCCGGACTAGCGGGCACAGATACGCAGTATTTT. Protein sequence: CASSPPGLAGTDTQYF.